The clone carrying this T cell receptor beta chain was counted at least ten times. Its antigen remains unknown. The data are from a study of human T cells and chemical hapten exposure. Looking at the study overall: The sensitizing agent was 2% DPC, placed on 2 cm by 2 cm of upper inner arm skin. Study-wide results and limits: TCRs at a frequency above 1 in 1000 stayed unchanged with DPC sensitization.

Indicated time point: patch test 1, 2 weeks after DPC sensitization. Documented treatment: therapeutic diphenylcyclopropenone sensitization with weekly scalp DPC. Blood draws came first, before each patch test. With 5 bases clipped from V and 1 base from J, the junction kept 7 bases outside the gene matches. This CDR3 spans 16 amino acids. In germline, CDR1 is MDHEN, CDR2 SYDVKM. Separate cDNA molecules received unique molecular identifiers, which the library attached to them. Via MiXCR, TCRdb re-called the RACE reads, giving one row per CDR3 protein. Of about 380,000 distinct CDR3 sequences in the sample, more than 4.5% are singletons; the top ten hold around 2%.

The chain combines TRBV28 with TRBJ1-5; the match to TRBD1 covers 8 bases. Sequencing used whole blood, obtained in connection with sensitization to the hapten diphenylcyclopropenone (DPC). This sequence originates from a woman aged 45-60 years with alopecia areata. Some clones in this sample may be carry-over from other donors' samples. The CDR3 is CASSPRTGQSNQPQHF. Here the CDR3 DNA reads TGTGCCAGCAGTCCCCGGACAGGGCAAAGCAATCAGCCCCAGCATTTT.